This T cell receptor beta chain was recorded in a study of blood T cell repertoires in COVID-19. Data came from immunoSEQ multiplex PCR; TCRdb stores just in-frame clones and leaves some out. The sample comprises around 140,000 clones, roughly three quarters of which are singletons, and less than 2% rests with the top ten. V lost 0 bases and J lost 0, with 10 bases in between. The CDR3 has 15 amino acids. Germline V CDR1 and CDR2: SGHRS, YFSETQ. This receptor was identified in an older woman with acute or convalescent COVID-19. The sequencing sample was made of peripheral blood. The V gene is TRBV5-1, the J gene TRBJ2-7; a weak D match, TRBD2 (6 bases). CDR3 sequence: CASSLGDSSSYEQYF. DNA of the CDR3: TGCGCCAGCAGCTTGGGGGACTCTAGCTCCTACGAGCAGTACTTC.